One and the same sample provided the 20 T cell receptor beta chains below, sequenced in a study of cytomegalovirus exposure and HLA in healthy donors. The PCR contained 60 Vbeta and 13 Jbeta primers. Sequencing was performed with immunoSEQ multiplex PCR; in TCRdb, only in-frame clones are kept and a portion is missing. The data contain around 100,000 clones, 65% to 80% of them singletons. Specimen: PBMCs. Every receptor here comes from a woman aged 45-65 years in good health and CMV-seropositive.

The genes are TRBV5-8 and TRBJ1-1; D remains ambiguous. Germline CDR1 and CDR2: SGHTS and YDEGEE. The germline V and J ends were trimmed by 4 bases and 10 bases, with 14 bases remaining between them. This CDR3 is 12 amino acids long. CDR3: CASSPNSLRAFF. The DNA of the CDR3 is TGTGCCAGCAGCCCAAACTCCTTAAGAGCTTTCTTT.

This chain joins TRBV10-3 and TRBJ2-3, with D maybe TRBD2 (6 bases). The CDR3 is 14 residues long. Germline V gene lookup returns CDR1 ENHRY and CDR2 SYGVKD. The V end lost 7 bases, the J end lost 2 bases, and 13 bases lay between the germline ends. In DNA, the CDR3 is TGTGCCATCACCCGGGACTCCTTCACAGATACGCAGTATTTT. Translation gives CAITRDSFTDTQYF.

This clone has a handful of counts. The chain recombines TRBV30 with TRBJ2-5, with a weak D call TRBD2 (5 bases). The end of the DNA is better explained by TRBJ2-7, so the J call may be wrong. The germline V gene has CDR1 GTSNPN and CDR2 SVGIG (reference sequence). The CDR3 is 16 residues long. CDR3 sequence (DNA): TGTGCCTGGAGCGCGCTAGGAGGCCGGGATTCCTACGAGCAGTACTTC. It is translated as CAWSALGGRDSYEQYF.

This rearrangement joins TRBV21-1 to TRBJ2-1; the table's D gene call, TRBD2, was not cross checked with the DNA. TRBV21-1 is flagged as a pseudogene. This CDR3 comprises 19 residues. The CDR3 coding sequence is TGTGCCAGCCTTACCAGAAGCGGGCTAGCGGGGGGGTTTGGAAATGAGCAGTTCTTC. Protein: CASLTRSGLAGGFGNEQFF.

This clone was seen a few times. This sequence joins TRBV19 and TRBJ2-7, with a tentative D call TRBD2 (5 bases). Germline V gives CDR1 LNHDA, CDR2 SQIVND (reference sequence). This CDR3 is 15 amino acids long. Trimming removed 3 bases at V and 2 bases at J, with 14 bases between. The CDR3 reads CASSMNTGMAYEQYF. CDR3 sequence (DNA): TGTGCCAGTAGTATGAACACGGGGATGGCCTACGAGCAGTACTTC.

This sequence joins TRBV6-6 and TRBJ1-1; D not certain. This CDR3 comprises 11 residues. V gave up 9 bases and J gave up 4 bases, with 9 bases separating them. CDR1 is MNHNY, CDR2 SVGAGI, per germline (reference sequence). The CDR3 here is CASSDFTEAFF. The CDR3 region has the DNA TGTGCCAGTTCTGACTTCACTGAAGCTTTCTTT.

The rearrangement uses TRBV5-1 and TRBJ2-7; tentative D call: TRBD1 (6 bases). Germline CDR1 and CDR2: SGHRS and YFSETQ. V dropped 6 bases and J dropped 0 bases, with 13 bases sitting between them. The CDR3 sequence is 14 residues long. DNA of the CDR3: TGCGCCAGCACCAAGACAGGAGACTCCTACGAGCAGTACTTC. Amino acid sequence: CASTKTGDSYEQYF.

The rearrangement links TRBV2 to TRBJ2-1, with D tentatively TRBD2 (6 bases). This CDR3 is built from 12 residues. CDR1 is SNHLY and CDR2 is FYNNEI in the germline V gene. With 4 bases removed from V and 9 bases from J, the gap between germline ends came to 10 bases. The CDR3 spells CASSAEGPEQFF. CDR3 coding DNA: TGTGCCAGCAGTGCGGAGGGGCCTGAGCAGTTCTTC.

The chain has TRBV9 and TRBJ1-3; D may be TRBD1 (5 bases). The V and J ends lost 4 bases and 0 bases respectively, with 11 bases between them. Germline CDR1 SGDLS, CDR2 YYNGEE. The CDR3 length is 15 residues. Here the CDR3 reads CASSLGRTSGNTIYF. The CDR3 DNA reads as TGTGCCAGCAGCCTGGGGCGAACCTCTGGAAACACCATATATTTT. Drawing the rest from reference TRBV9 and TRBJ1-3, the complete variable domain is DSGVTQTPKHLITATGQRVTLRCSPRSGDLSVYWYQQSLDQGLQFLIQYYNGEERAKGNILERFSAQQFPDLHSELNLSSLELGDSALYFCASSLGRTSGNTIYFGEGSWLTVV.

The chain links TRBV9 to TRBJ2-2; a possible D gene is TRBD1 (6 bases). The V gene's germline CDR1 is SGDLS and CDR2 YYNGEE. V shed 0 bases and J shed 5 bases, with 11 bases lying between them. The length of the CDR3 is 15 residues. DNA for the CDR3: TGTGCCAGCAGCGTAGTGGCAGGGGAAACCGGGGAGCTGTTTTTT. Encoded protein: CASSVVAGETGELFF.

The chain recombines TRBV11-2 with TRBJ1-2; 9 positions agree with TRBD1. The germline V gene encodes CDR1 SGHAT and CDR2 FQNNGV. V lost 1 base and J lost 7; bases outside the gene matches: 10. This CDR3 comprises 16 residues. CDR3 protein: CASSLGRTGVRSGYTF. The CDR3 DNA is TGTGCCAGCAGCTTAGGGCGGACAGGGGTTCGGAGTGGCTACACCTTC.

This clone has only one observation. The V gene is TRBV19, the J gene TRBJ1-1, with D perhaps TRBD1 (6 bases). The V end lost 4 bases, the J end lost 1 base, and 10 bases lay between the germline ends. Germline V CDR1 and CDR2: LNHDA, SQIVND (reference sequence). This CDR3 spans 14 amino acids. CDR3 sequence: CASSTVTGNTEAFF. Here the CDR3 DNA reads TGTGCCAGTAGTACCGTGACAGGGAACACTGAAGCTTTCTTT.

J is TRBJ2-7 and V is TRBV12-5, with TRBD2 matching 8 bases. V was clipped by 7 bases and J by 4 bases; unmatched bases: 12. Germline V lookup: CDR1 LGHNT, CDR2 FRNRAP. CDR3 length equals 15 residues. As DNA, the CDR3 is TGTGCTAGTGCGCCTGGAGCGGGAGAGTTATACGAGCAGTACTTC. It encodes CASAPGAGELYEQYF.

The CDR3 coding sequence is TGTGCCAGCAGCTTAGGGACAGGGACCTACGAGCAGTACTTC. Amino acids: CASSLGTGTYEQYF. The chain employs TRBV11-1 and TRBJ2-7, with TRBD1 identical over 8 bases. V shed 1 base and J 2 bases; nucleotides not matched to a gene: 1. The CDR3 length is 14 residues. Germline V lookup: CDR1 SGHAT, CDR2 FQDESV (reference sequence).

The chain carries TRBV9 and TRBJ1-1; maybe TRBD1 (6 bases). Germline V gene lookup returns CDR1 SGDLS and CDR2 YYNGEE. V lost 1 base, J lost 8 bases, and 12 bases lay in between. The CDR3 is 13 residues long. This CDR3 reads CASSVSWQGEAFF. DNA of the CDR3: TGTGCCAGCAGCGTAAGCTGGCAGGGGGAAGCTTTCTTT.

V usage is TRBV9 and J usage is TRBJ2-3; 11 positions match TRBD2. The CDR3 extends over 17 amino acids. The germline CDR1 and CDR2 sequences are SGDLS and YYNGEE. V lost 0 bases, J lost 2 bases, and 5 bases stayed unmatched. CDR3 bases: TGTGCCAGCAGCGTAGGTTATAGCGGGGGGGCCACAGATACGCAGTATTTT. It yields the protein CASSVGYSGGATDTQYF.

The V gene is TRBV2, the J gene TRBJ2-7, with D possibly matching TRBD2 (6 bases). The germline V and J ends were trimmed by 9 bases and 2 bases, with 17 bases remaining between them. This CDR3 is built from 14 residues. The germline CDR1 and CDR2 sequences are SNHLY and FYNNEI. The CDR3: CASGARAGTYEQYF. The CDR3 DNA is TGTGCCAGTGGGGCTCGGGCGGGGACCTACGAGCAGTACTTC.

V gene TRBV2 combines with J gene TRBJ1-1; 8 nucleotides line up with TRBD1. V lost 8 bases and J lost 1; bases outside the gene matches: 12. Germline CDR1 is SNHLY and CDR2 is FYNNEI. This CDR3 is built from 16 residues. CDR3 in DNA: TGTGCCAGCCGACCGATAGACAGGGGAAGGAACACTGAAGCTTTCTTT. Translation: CASRPIDRGRNTEAFF.

The chain carries TRBV21-1 and TRBJ2-7; the D call in the table, TRBD2, was not verified against the DNA. TRBV21-1 is classified as a pseudogene. CDR3 length equals 15 residues. CDR3 coding DNA: TGTGCCAGCAGCAAAGCGCGTCAAGTAACCTACGAGCAGTACTTC. As protein: CASSKARQVTYEQYF.

With regard to this clone: Within the sample, other DNA sequences also encode this same CDR3. The chain's CDR3 is CASSEGLAETQYF. The DNA for the CDR3 is TGTGCCAGCAGTGAAGGGCTAGCGGAGACCCAGTACTTC. The chain recombines TRBV2 with TRBJ2-5; perhaps TRBD2 as D (6 bases). V gave up 1 base and J gave up 5 bases, with 8 bases separating them. Germline V gene data show CDR1 as SNHLY and CDR2 as FYNNEI. The CDR3 sequence is 13 residues long.